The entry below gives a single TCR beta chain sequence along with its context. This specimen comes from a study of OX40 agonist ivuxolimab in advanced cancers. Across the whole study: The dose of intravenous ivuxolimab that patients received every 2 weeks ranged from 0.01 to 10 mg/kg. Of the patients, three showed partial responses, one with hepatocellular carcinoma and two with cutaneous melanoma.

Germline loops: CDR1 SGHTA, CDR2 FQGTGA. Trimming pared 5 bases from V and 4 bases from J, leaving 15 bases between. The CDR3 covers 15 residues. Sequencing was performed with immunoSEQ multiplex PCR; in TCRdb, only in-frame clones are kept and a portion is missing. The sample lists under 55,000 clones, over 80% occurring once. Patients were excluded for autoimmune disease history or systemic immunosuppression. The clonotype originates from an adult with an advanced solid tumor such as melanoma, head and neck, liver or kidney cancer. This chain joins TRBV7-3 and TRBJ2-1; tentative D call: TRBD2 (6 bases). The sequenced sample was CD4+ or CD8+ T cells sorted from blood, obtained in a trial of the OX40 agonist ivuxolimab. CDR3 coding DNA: TGTGCCAGCAGCCCCGTCGGGAGAGAATACAATGAGCAGTTCTTC. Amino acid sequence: CASSPVGREYNEQFF.